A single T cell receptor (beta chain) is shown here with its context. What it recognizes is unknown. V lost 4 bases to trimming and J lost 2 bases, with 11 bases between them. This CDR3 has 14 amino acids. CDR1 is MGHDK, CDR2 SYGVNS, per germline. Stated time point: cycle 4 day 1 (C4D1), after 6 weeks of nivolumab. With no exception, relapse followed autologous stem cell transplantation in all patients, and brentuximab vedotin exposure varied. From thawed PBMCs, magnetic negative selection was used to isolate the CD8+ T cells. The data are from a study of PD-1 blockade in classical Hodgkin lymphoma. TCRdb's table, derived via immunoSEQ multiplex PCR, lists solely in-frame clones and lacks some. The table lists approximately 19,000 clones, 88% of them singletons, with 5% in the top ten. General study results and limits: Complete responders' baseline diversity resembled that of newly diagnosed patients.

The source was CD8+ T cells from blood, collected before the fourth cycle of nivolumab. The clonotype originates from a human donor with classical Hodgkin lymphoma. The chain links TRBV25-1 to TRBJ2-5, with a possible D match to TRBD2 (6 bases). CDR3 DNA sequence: TGTGCCAGCAGTGCGGGACGGGGGCAAGAGACCCAGTACTTC. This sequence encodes CASSAGRGQETQYF.